This TCR beta chain was captured by sequencing in a study of blood T cell dynamics during melanoma immunotherapy. Study findings and constraints: Unlike progressors, later disease-control patients had W3 repertoires gaining clonality or diversity.

Trimming left V 0 bases short and J 2 bases short, with 11 bases between. Germline V gene data show CDR1 as LGHNA and CDR2 as YNFKEQ. The length of the CDR3 is 16 residues. The table came from immunoSEQ multiplex PCR; TCRdb's copy has only in-frame clones and leaves some out. The data hold several thousand clones, with 70% to 85% observed a single time. Time point: pre-treatment baseline. At 12 weeks after first infusion, RECIST 1.1 defined response for most patients. With regard to this clone: Antigen: not known.

The rearrangement links TRBV4-2 to TRBJ2-1; a possible D gene is TRBD2 (6 bases). The clonotype was recovered from a human donor with melanoma. The sample here was blood, taken from a patient treated with checkpoint blockade. The CDR3 sequence: CASSQDGTRPYNEQFF. CDR3 coding DNA: TGTGCCAGCAGCCAAGACGGGACTCGTCCCTACAATGAGCAGTTCTTC.